Below are 23 T cell receptor beta chains sequenced from a single sample in a study of neurological immune-mediated disorders. Described time point: longitudinal time-point 1 (baseline). TCRdb re-called the 5' RACE reads with MiXCR, one entry per CDR3 protein. The sample contains tens of thousands of distinct CDR3 sequences, approximately 11% of which appear only once. The sequenced sample consisted of PBMCs. Every receptor here comes from a male donor with HTLV-1-associated myelopathy (HAM/TSP).

This clonotype came up many times. The chain employs TRBV6-6 and TRBJ1-1; perhaps TRBD1 as D (5 bases). Germline CDR1 MNHNY, CDR2 SVGAGI (reference sequence). V was cut by 8 bases and J by 4 bases, with 23 bases left in between. This CDR3 has 16 amino acids. CDR3 coding DNA: TGTGCCAGCGGCCCGCCACCAGGGTCGGTAAGCACTGAAGCTTTCTTT. Its protein is CASGPPPGSVSTEAFF.

This clonotype has ten or more counts. The chain has TRBV5-1 and TRBJ2-3; 11 bases map to TRBD2. This CDR3 has 14 amino acids. Germline CDR1 SGHRS, CDR2 YFSETQ. With 8 bases clipped from V and 4 bases from J, the junction kept 6 bases outside the gene matches. The CDR3 nucleotides read TGCGCCAGTGGGACTAGCGGAAACCCAGATACGCAGTATTTT. Amino acids: CASGTSGNPDTQYF. Full variable domain (missing parts from reference TRBV5-1 and TRBJ2-3): KAGVTQTPRYLIKTRGQQVTLSCSPISGHRSVSWYQQTPGQGLQFLFEYFSETQRNKGNFPGRFSGRQFSNSRSEMNVSTLELGDSALYLCASGTSGNPDTQYFGPGTRLTVL.

At least ten counts were recorded for this clonotype. The rearrangement links TRBV28 to TRBJ1-2; D is uncertain. CDR3 length: 12 amino acids. V shed 4 bases and J shed 4 bases, with 7 bases lying between them. Germline CDR1 reads MDHEN; CDR2 reads SYDVKM. CDR3 in DNA: TGTGCCAGCAGTTCCAGCGCCTATGGCTACACCTTC. It yields the protein CASSSSAYGYTF.

This clonotype appeared many times. The rearrangement uses TRBV5-1 and TRBJ2-1; D may be TRBD2 (6 bases). The germline V gene has CDR1 SGHRS and CDR2 YFSETQ. Trimming cost V 2 bases and J 8 bases, with 14 bases left between them. The CDR3 sequence is 14 residues long. CDR3 sequence: CASSFRRVGDEQFF. CDR3 coding DNA: TGCGCCAGCAGCTTCAGGAGGGTTGGAGATGAGCAGTTCTTC.

The table lists this clonotype with many counts. The chain employs TRBV6-5 and TRBJ2-3; no clear D gene. Trimming took 6 bases from V and 5 from J, leaving 9 bases between them. From germline, CDR1 is MNHEY and CDR2 SVGAGI. There are 12 residues in the CDR3. The CDR3 sequence: CASSQSRDTQYF. DNA for the CDR3: TGTGCCAGCAGCCAGAGCCGAGATACGCAGTATTTT.

Points on this clonotype: The missing conserved phenylalanine or tryptophan at the end of this CDR3 makes a read error likely. The DNA is left out, because the CDR3 cannot be placed on it with certainty; the CDR3 is given as TCRdb lists it. The rearrangement uses TRBV7-2 and TRBJ1-2; the table calls TRBD1, which could not be checked here. CDR1 and CDR2 from the germline V gene are SGHTA and FQGNSA. Counting both end residues, the CDR3 totals 15 amino acids. CDR3 sequence reads: CASNLRTAANYGYAL.

This clonotype was picked up many times. The CDR3: CASSKRTYSEKLFF. In DNA form, the CDR3 reads TGTGCCAGCAGCAAGAGGACATATAGTGAAAAACTGTTTTTT. The chain employs TRBV5-6 and TRBJ1-4, with D possibly being TRBD1 (5 bases). This CDR3 has 14 residues. The germline V and J ends were trimmed by 4 bases and 7 bases, with 14 bases remaining between them. The V gene's germline CDR1 is SGHDT and CDR2 YYEEEE.

This clonotype was counted ten times or more. The chain links TRBV7-2 to TRBJ2-7, with D perhaps given as TRBD1 or TRBD2 (5 bases each). The CDR3 is 16 amino acids. Trimming took 5 bases from V and 5 from J, leaving 22 bases between them. CDR1 and CDR2 (germline): SGHTA, FQGNSA. CDR3 coding DNA: TGTGCCAGCAGCCCCTTTTCTGGGGCTACGGGACACGAGCAGTACTTC. Translation gives CASSPFSGATGHEQYF.

This clonotype appeared many times. The chain uses TRBV5-1 and TRBJ2-5; 7 bases match TRBD1. Germline values: CDR1 SGHRS, CDR2 YFSETQ. The CDR3 extends over 12 amino acids. Trimming took 8 bases from V and 0 from J; bases not matched to a gene: 1. DNA for the CDR3: TGCGCCAGTGGGACAGACCAAGAGACCCAGTACTTC. The encoded protein is CASGTDQETQYF.

This clonotype was recorded at least ten times. The chain employs TRBV20-1 and TRBJ2-1; 15 bases align to TRBD2. Germline V gives CDR1 DFQATT, CDR2 SNEGSKA (reference sequence). There are 15 residues in the CDR3. The V gene end was trimmed by 6 bases and the J gene end by 8 bases; junction bases not matched to a gene: 8. This chain's CDR3 is CSATGTSGGPYEQFF. The DNA for the CDR3 is TGCAGTGCCACCGGGACTAGCGGGGGGCCCTATGAGCAGTTCTTC.

Ten or more counts support this clonotype. V and J are TRBV10-1 and TRBJ1-6, with 10 positions matching TRBD1. The germline CDR1 and CDR2 sequences are WNHNN and SYGVQD (reference sequence). The CDR3 consists of 14 residues. The J segment lost 10 bases and the V segment lost 6 bases, leaving 6 bases of the junction unmatched. CDR3 sequence (DNA): TGCGCCAGCAGCCCGGACAGGGGGTTCTCACCCCTCCACTTT. This encodes CASSPDRGFSPLHF.

The CDR3 bases are TGTGCCAGCACCCAGACTAGCGGGGAGATAAATGAGCAGTTCTTC. Protein product: CASTQTSGEINEQFF. The chain joins TRBV5-5 to TRBJ2-1, with 11 bases aligning to TRBD2. The CDR3 runs 15 residues. Germline CDR1 and CDR2: SGHKS and YYEKEE (reference sequence). The V and J ends lost 6 bases and 7 bases, in that order; junction bases with no gene match: 9. The entire variable domain, with the rest obtained from reference TRBV5-5 and TRBJ2-1, is as follows: DAGVTQSPTHLIKTRGQQVTLRCSPISGHKSVSWYQQVLGQGPQFIFQYYEKEERGRGNFPDRFSARQFPNYSSELNVNALLLGDSALYLCASTQTSGEINEQFFGPGTRLTVL.

In this sample, this clonotype turned up many times. The chain recombines TRBV4-3 with TRBJ2-1; 10 nucleotides align to TRBD2. Germline V gene sequence: CDR1 LGHNA, CDR2 YSLEER. V dropped 2 bases and J dropped 7; count of bases not matched to a gene: 5. This CDR3 is built from 15 residues. CDR3 DNA sequence: TGCGCCAGCAGCCAAAGCGGGGGGGCCGGGAATGAGCAGTTCTTC. It translates to CASSQSGGAGNEQFF.

As concerns this clonotype: One base away lies a much larger clone, so this may be a sequencing read error. The rearrangement joins TRBV19 to TRBJ2-1; D assignment may be TRBD1 or TRBD2 (6 bases each). V was clipped by 6 bases and J by 9 bases, with 21 bases between them. Per the germline V gene, CDR1 is LNHDA and CDR2 is SQIVND (reference sequence). This CDR3 is built from 15 residues. For the CDR3, the DNA is TGTGCCAGTAGGGGGGGCAGGGACACCTGGTGTGAGCAGTTCTTC. The encoded protein is CASRGGRDTWCEQFF.

Ten or more counts support this clonotype. The V gene is TRBV5-1, the J gene TRBJ2-3; 8 bases are shared with TRBD2. CDR3 length: 14 residues. Looked up from germline, CDR1 is SGHRS and CDR2 is YFSETQ. J lost 4 bases, V lost 3 bases, and 4 bases had no gene match. The CDR3 sequence is CASSWSGSADTQYF. CDR3 in DNA: TGCGCCAGCAGCTGGAGCGGGAGCGCAGATACGCAGTATTTT.

This clonotype was seen many times. The chain employs TRBV6-5 and TRBJ2-3; 13 bases fit TRBD2. This CDR3 spans 17 amino acids. The V and J ends lost 6 bases and 1 base, in that order; junction bases with no gene match: 7. Germline CDR1 and CDR2: MNHEY and SVGAGI. CDR3 in DNA: TGTGCCAGCAGGTACACTAGCGGGGGGGCCGGCACAGATACGCAGTATTTT. This translates into CASRYTSGGAGTDTQYF.

This clonotype was detected ten times or more. The chain links TRBV10-3 to TRBJ2-3, with 8 positions matching TRBD2. Per the germline V gene, CDR1 is ENHRY and CDR2 is SYGVKD. The trim removed 2 bases at V and 1 base at J, leaving 5 bases unmatched. The CDR3 length is 16 residues. CDR3 sequence reads: CAISEVGSGGTDTQYF. Written as DNA, the CDR3 is TGTGCCATCAGTGAGGTCGGTAGCGGGGGCACAGATACGCAGTATTTT.

This clonotype was observed many times. This chain connects TRBV27 to TRBJ2-7; possibly TRBD1 for D (6 bases). Trimming took off 1 base at V and 1 base at J, with 11 bases between the two ends. Germline CDR1 and CDR2: MNHEY and SMNVEV (reference sequence). The CDR3 has 15 residues. The CDR3 DNA follows: TGTGCCAGCAGTTTATTGGATCAGGGGTCCTACGAGCAGTACTTC. Amino acids: CASSLLDQGSYEQYF.

This clonotype was counted at least ten times. V gene TRBV29-1 combines with J gene TRBJ1-2; perhaps TRBD1 as D (6 bases). V shed 6 bases and J shed 2 bases, with 13 bases lying between them. Per germline, CDR1 SQVTM and CDR2 ANQGSEA. The CDR3 is 13 amino acids. The CDR3 nucleotides are TGCAGCGTGGATTTCGGACAGAACTATGGCTACACCTTC. It yields the protein CSVDFGQNYGYTF.

This clonotype was seen at least ten times. This chain links TRBV5-1 with TRBJ2-1; no firm D call. V lost 2 bases, J lost 0 bases, and 9 bases lay in between. Per the germline V gene, CDR1 is SGHRS and CDR2 is YFSETQ. This CDR3 is 15 amino acids long. The CDR3 DNA reads TGCGCCAGCAGCTTCGAAGGGAACTCCTACAATGAGCAGTTCTTC. Its translation: CASSFEGNSYNEQFF.

There are many counts of this clonotype. This chain connects TRBV18 to TRBJ1-6; D is unclear. The germline V and J ends were trimmed by 5 bases and 7 bases, with 12 bases remaining between them. Germline assignment: CDR1 KGHSH and CDR2 LQKENI. The CDR3 is 14 residues long. Here the CDR3 reads CASSVSLSNSPLHF. In nucleotides, the CDR3 is TGTGCCAGCTCAGTTTCTTTGTCCAATTCACCCCTCCACTTT.

This clonotype was counted once. The chain recombines TRBV5-5 with TRBJ1-1, with 9 bases fitting TRBD1. V shed 2 bases and J 10 bases; nucleotides not matched to a gene: 15. Germline V gene lookup returns CDR1 SGHKS and CDR2 YYEKEE (reference sequence). This CDR3 region has 16 residues. The CDR3: CASSFSAHRQGGRAFF. The CDR3 nucleotides are TGTGCCAGCAGCTTTTCGGCACACAGACAGGGGGGGAGAGCTTTCTTT. Complete variable domain (other parts from reference TRBV5-5 and TRBJ1-1): DAGVTQSPTHLIKTRGQQVTLRCSPISGHKSVSWYQQVLGQGPQFIFQYYEKEERGRGNFPDRFSARQFPNYSSELNVNALLLGDSALYLCASSFSAHRQGGRAFFGQGTRLTVV.

This clonotype was detected many times. J is TRBJ1-5 and V is TRBV28, with D uncertain. Germline CDR1 MDHEN, CDR2 SYDVKM. The CDR3 consists of 14 residues. Trimming left V 2 bases short and J 8 bases short, with 13 bases between. The CDR3 DNA sequence: TGTGCCAGCAGTTTAGAACAGCCCCCAGAGCCCCAGCATTTT. Translated, it gives CASSLEQPPEPQHF.